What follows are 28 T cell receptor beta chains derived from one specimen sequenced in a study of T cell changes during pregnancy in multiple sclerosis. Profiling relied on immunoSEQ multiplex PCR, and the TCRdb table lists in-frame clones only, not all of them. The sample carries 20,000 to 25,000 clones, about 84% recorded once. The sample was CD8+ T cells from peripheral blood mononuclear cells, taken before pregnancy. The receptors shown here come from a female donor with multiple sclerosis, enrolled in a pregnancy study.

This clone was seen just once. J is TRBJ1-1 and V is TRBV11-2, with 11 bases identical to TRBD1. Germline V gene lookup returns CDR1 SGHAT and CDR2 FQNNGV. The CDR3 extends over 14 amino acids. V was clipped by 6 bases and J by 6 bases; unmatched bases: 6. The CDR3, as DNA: TGTGCCAGCAGACGCGGACAGGGGGCCTCTGAAGCTTTCTTT. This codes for CASRRGQGASEAFF.

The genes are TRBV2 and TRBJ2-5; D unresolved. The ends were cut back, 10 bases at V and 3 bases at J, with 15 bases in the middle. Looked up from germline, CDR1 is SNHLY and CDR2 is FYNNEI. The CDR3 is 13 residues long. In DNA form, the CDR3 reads TGTGCCACCCTGAAGGCGGAAGAAGAGACCCAGTACTTC. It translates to CATLKAEEETQYF.

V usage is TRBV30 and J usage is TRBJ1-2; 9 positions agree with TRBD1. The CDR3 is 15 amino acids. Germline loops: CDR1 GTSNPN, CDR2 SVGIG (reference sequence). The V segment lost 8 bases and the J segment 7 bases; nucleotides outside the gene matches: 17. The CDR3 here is CAGPTLGTGFLGYTF. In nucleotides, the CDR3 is TGTGCCGGCCCCACCCTCGGGACAGGGTTCCTTGGCTACACCTTC.

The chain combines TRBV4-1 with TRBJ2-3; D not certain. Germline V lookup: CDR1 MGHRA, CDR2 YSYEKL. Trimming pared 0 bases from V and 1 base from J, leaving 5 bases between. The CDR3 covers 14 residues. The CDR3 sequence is CASSQEQGTDTQYF. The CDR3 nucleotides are TGCGCCAGCAGCCAAGAACAAGGCACAGATACGCAGTATTTT.

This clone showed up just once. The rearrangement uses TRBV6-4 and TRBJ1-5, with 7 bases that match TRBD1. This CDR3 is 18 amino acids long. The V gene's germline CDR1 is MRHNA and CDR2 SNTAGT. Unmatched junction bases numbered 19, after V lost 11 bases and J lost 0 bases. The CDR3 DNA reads TGTGCCCTCCTTCCGACAGGGCGGATTGGGTATAGCAATCAGCCCCAGCATTTT. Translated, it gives CALLPTGRIGYSNQPQHF.

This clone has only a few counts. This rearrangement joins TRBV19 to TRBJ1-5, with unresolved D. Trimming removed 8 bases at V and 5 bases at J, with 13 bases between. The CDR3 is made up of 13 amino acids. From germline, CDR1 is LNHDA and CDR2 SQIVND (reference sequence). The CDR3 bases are TGTGCCAGTTTGGACTCTGGCGATCAGCCCCAGCATTTT. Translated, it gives CASLDSGDQPQHF.

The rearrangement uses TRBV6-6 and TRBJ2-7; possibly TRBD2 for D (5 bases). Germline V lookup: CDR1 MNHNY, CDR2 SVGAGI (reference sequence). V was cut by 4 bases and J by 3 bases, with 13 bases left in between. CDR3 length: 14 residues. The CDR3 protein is CASSSTAAGYEQYF. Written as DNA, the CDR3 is TGTGCCAGCAGTTCGACCGCTGCGGGCTACGAGCAGTACTTC.

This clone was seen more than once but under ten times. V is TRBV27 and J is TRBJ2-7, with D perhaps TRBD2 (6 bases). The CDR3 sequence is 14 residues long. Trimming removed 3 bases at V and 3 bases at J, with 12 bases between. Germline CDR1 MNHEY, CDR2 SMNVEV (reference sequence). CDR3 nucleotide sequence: TGTGCCAGCAGTTTGTGGAGCGGGTACTACGAGCAGTACTTC. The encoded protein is CASSLWSGYYEQYF.

The CDR3 reads CASSLGQGIYNEQFF. CDR3 bases: TGTGCCAGCAGTTTGGGACAGGGAATTTACAATGAGCAGTTCTTC. The gene calls are TRBV27 and TRBJ2-1, with TRBD1 matching 9 bases. The CDR3 totals 15 residues. Per the germline V gene, CDR1 is MNHEY and CDR2 is SMNVEV (reference sequence). V dropped 3 bases and J dropped 4; count of bases not matched to a gene: 4.

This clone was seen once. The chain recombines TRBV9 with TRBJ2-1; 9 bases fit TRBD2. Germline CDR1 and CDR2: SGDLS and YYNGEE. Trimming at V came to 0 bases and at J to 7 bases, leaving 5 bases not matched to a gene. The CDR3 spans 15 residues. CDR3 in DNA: TGTGCCAGCAGCGTAGCGGATAGCGGGAGAAATGAGCAGTTCTTC. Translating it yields CASSVADSGRNEQFF.

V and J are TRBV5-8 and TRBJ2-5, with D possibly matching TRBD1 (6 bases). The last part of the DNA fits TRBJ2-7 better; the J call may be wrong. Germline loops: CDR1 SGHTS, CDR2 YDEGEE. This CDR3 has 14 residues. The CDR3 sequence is CASSLIGQNYEQYF. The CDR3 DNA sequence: TGTGCCAGCAGCTTGATCGGACAGAACTACGAGCAGTACTTC.

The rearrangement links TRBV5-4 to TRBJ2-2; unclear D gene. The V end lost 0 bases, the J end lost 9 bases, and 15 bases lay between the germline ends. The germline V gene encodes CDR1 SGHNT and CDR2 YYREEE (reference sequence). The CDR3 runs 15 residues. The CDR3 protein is CASSLESPAPWELFF. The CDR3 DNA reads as TGTGCCAGCAGCTTGGAGAGCCCTGCCCCGTGGGAGCTGTTTTTT.

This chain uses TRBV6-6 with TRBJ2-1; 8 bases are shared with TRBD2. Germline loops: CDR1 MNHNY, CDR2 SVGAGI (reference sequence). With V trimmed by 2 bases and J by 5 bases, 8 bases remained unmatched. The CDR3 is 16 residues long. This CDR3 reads CASSYGGLAGNNEQFF. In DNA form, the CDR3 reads TGTGCCAGCAGTTACGGCGGGCTAGCGGGTAACAATGAGCAGTTCTTC.

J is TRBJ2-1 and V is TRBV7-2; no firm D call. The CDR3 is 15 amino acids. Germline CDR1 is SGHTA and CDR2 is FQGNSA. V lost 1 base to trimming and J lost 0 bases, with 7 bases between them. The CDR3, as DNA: TGTGCCAGCAGCTTAGTGGCCAGCTCCTACAATGAGCAGTTCTTC. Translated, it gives CASSLVASSYNEQFF. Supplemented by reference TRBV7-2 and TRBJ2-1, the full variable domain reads GAGVSQSPSNKVTEKGKDVELRCDPISGHTALYWYRQSLGQGLEFLIYFQGNSAPDKSGLPSDRFSAERTGGSVSTLTIQRTQQEDSAVYLCASSLVASSYNEQFFGPGTRLTVL.

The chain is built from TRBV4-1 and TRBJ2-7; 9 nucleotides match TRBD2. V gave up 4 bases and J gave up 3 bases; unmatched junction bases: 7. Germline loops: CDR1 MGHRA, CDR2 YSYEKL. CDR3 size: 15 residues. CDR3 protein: CASSPSTSGYYEQYF. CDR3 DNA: TGCGCCAGCAGCCCAAGCACTAGCGGGTACTACGAGCAGTACTTC.

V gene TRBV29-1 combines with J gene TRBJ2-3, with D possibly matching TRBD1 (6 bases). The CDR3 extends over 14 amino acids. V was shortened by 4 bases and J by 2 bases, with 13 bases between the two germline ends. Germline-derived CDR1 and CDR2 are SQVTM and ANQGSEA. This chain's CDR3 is CSVATGFLTDTQYF. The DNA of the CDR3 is TGCAGCGTTGCGACAGGCTTCCTCACAGATACGCAGTATTTT.

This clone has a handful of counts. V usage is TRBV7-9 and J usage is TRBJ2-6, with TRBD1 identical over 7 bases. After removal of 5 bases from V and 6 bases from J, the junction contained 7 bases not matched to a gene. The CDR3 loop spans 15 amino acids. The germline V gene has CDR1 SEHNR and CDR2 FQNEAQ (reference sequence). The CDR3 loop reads CASSTDRAPANVLTF. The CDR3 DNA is TGTGCCAGCAGCACCGACAGGGCCCCGGCCAACGTCCTGACTTTC.

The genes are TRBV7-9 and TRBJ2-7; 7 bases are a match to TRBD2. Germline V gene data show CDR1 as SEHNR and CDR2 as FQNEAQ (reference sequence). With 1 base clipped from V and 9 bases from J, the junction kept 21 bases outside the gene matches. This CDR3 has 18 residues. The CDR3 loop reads CASSLGPPYGAGPLGQYF. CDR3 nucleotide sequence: TGTGCCAGCAGCTTAGGGCCCCCTTATGGAGCGGGACCCCTAGGGCAGTACTTC.

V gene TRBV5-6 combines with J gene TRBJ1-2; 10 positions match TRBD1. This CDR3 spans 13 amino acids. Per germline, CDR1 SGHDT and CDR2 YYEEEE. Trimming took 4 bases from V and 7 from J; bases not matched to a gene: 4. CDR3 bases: TGTGCCAGCAGCACGACAGGGGGCTTTGGCTACACCTTC. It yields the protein CASSTTGGFGYTF.

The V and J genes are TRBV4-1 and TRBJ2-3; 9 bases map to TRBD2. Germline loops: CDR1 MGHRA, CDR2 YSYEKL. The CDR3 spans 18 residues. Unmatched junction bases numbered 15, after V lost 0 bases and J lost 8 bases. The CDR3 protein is CASSQDSGLAGARFTQYF. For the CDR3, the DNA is TGCGCCAGCAGCCAAGATTCGGGATTAGCGGGAGCAAGGTTTACGCAGTATTTT.

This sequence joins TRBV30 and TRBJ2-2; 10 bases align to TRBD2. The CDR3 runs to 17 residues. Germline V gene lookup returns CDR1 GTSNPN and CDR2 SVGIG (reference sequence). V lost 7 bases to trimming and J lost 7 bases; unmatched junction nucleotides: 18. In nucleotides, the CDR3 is TGTGCCTCCCCTTTTAGCGGGAGGTTTTCGGTTGGCGGGGAGCTGTTTTTT. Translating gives CASPFSGRFSVGGELFF.

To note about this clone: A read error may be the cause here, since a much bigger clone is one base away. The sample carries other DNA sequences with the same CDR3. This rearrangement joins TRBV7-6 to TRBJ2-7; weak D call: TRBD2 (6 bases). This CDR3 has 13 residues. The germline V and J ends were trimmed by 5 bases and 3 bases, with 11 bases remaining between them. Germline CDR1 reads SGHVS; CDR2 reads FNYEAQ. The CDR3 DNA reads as TGTGCCAGCAGCGCGGGACCGAACTACGAGCAGTACTTC. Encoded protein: CASSAGPNYEQYF.

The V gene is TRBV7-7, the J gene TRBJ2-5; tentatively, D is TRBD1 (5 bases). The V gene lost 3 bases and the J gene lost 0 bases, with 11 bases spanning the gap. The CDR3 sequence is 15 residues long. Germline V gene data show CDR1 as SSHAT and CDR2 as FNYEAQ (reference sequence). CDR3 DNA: TGTGCCAGCAGCTTTAGGGGCGGACACCAAGAGACCCAGTACTTC. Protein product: CASSFRGGHQETQYF.

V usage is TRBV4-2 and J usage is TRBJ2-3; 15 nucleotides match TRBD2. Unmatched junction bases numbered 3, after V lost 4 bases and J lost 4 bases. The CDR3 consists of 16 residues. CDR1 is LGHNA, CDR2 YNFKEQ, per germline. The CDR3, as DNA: TGTGCCAGCAGCCCTAGGACTAGCGGGGGGGCAGATACGCAGTATTTT. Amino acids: CASSPRTSGGADTQYF.

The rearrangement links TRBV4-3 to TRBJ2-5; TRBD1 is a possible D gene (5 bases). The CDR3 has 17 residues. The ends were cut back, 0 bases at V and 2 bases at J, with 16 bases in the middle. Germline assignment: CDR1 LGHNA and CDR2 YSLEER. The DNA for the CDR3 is TGCGCCAGCAGCCAAGAAGGGGCTAGATTTGGGCAAGAGACCCAGTACTTC. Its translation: CASSQEGARFGQETQYF.

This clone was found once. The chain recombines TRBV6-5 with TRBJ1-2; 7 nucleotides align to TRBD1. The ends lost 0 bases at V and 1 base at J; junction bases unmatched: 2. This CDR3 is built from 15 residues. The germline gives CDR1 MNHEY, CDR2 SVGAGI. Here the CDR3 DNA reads TGTGCCAGCAGTTACTCACAGGGGAGTAACTATGGCTACACCTTC. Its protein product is CASSYSQGSNYGYTF.

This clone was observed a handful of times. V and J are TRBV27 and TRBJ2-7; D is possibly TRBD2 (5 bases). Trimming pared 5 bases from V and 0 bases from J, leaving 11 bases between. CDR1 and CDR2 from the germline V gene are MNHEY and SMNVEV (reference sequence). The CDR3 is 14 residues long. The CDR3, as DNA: TGTGCCAGCAGTCTACTAGATCCCTCCTACGAGCAGTACTTC. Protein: CASSLLDPSYEQYF.

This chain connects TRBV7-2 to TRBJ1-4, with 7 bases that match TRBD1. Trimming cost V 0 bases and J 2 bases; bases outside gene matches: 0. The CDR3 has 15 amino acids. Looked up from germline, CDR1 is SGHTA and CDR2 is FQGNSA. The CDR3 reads CASSLAGGTNEKLFF. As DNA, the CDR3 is TGTGCCAGCAGCTTAGCAGGGGGCACTAATGAAAAACTGTTTTTT.